This T cell receptor beta chain was captured in a study of CD8+CD57+ T cells in acquired aplastic anemia. Study overall: DNA from sorted CD4+ and CD8+ cells averaged around 3.5 ug.

V lost 0 bases and J lost 7, with 16 bases in between. The V gene's germline CDR1 is DFQATT and CDR2 SNEGSKA (reference sequence). This CDR3 has 14 residues. Patients picked for sequencing had shown CD8+CD57+ cell expansion detected by flow cytometry. All patients had severe acquired aplastic anemia. This clonotype occurred many times. Its antigen is not identified. General study results and limits: Significant differences in CD8+ Simpson's diversity were not observed between patients and controls. Over 25 CD8+ CDR3 sequences occurred in both the patients and the controls.

The TCR beta profiling, which covered VDJ combination and CDR3 sequence, was carried out using genomic DNA as the template. MiXCR, run by TCRdb on the reads, gives a single entry per CDR3 protein. The sample contains 200,000 to 250,000 distinct CDR3 sequences, about 44% of which appear only once. The rearrangement joins TRBV20-1 to TRBJ2-7; perhaps TRBD1 as D (7 bases). The sequenced sample consisted of sorted CD4+, CD8+, or CD8+CD57+ T cells (not recorded which) from PBMCs. This clonotype was obtained from a human donor with aplastic anemia. The CDR3 nucleotides are TGCAGTGCTAGAGATAAGGCCAGGGGGAGGGAGCAGTACTTC. It yields the protein CSARDKARGREQYF.